This record concerns one T cell receptor beta chain sequence. Its matching antigen is unknown. Using a J-beta primer mix together with a sample-barcoded 5' primer, a second PCR was run for roughly 6 to 12 cycles. Each cDNA molecule was tagged by a template-switch adaptor that had 12 random nucleotides. TCRdb fed the 5' RACE reads into MiXCR, producing one record per CDR3 protein. The table has about 680,000 distinct CDR3 sequences, around 45% seen once. Each sample provided at least 5 micrograms of extracted total RNA. These data originate in a study of blood T cells in healthy people across ages. Findings and limits, study-wide: In long-lived donors, naive CD4+ cell counts and diversity exceeded those of aged donors.

Germline assignment: CDR1 SGHTA and CDR2 FQGTGA. V was pared by 2 bases and J by 7 bases, with 21 bases between. This CDR3 spans 16 amino acids. The sample comprised blood. This sequence joins TRBV7-3 and TRBJ2-7; TRBD2 is a possible D gene (7 bases). This receptor was obtained from a woman aged 55 to 70 in good health. The CDR3 DNA reads TGTGCCAGCAGCTTAGACGTAGGGGGGGGCTACAATGAGCAGTACTTC. This encodes CASSLDVGGGYNEQYF. Based on the CDR3 plus reference TRBV7-3 and TRBJ2-7, the full variable domain is GAGVSQTPSNKVTEKGKYVELRCDPISGHTALYWYRQSLGQGPEFLIYFQGTGAADDSGLPNDRFFAVRPEGSVSTLKIQRTERGDSAVYLCASSLDVGGGYNEQYFGPGTRLTVT.